This T cell receptor (beta chain) was found in a study of a mutant IDH1 vaccine in newly diagnosed glioma. Sequencing was performed with immunoSEQ multiplex PCR; in TCRdb, only in-frame clones are kept and a portion is missing. The sample lists about 30,000 clones, roughly 78% seen once, with over 20% in the top ten. Per the germline V gene, CDR1 is SEHNR and CDR2 is FQNEAQ (reference sequence). Trimming cost V 5 bases and J 1 base, with 8 bases left between them. The CDR3 is made up of 13 amino acids. Time point denoted: week 11, during vaccination. All doses held 300 ug of mutant IDH1 20-mer peptide, with topical imiquimod. Worth noting for this clone: Its target is not known.

Regarding the study as a whole: Pseudoprogression appears to have had no connection to changes in top peripheral T cell clonotypes.

The starting material was PBMCs, obtained from a glioma patient whose treatment included an IDH1 peptide vaccine. This TCR was sampled from a man aged 30 to 39 with glioma. The rearrangement joins TRBV7-9 to TRBJ1-1, with D maybe TRBD1 (5 bases). The CDR3 coding sequence is TGTGCCAGCAGCAAGACAGAGAACACTGAAGCTTTCTTT. Translation: CASSKTENTEAFF.